This entry concerns a single TCR beta chain. Germline CDR1 SGDLS, CDR2 YYNGEE. The CDR3 is 14 amino acids. V lost 0 bases and J lost 5; bases outside the gene matches: 2. The sample originates from a study of blood T cell repertoires in COVID-19. TCRdb's copy holds only in-frame clones and misses some; the assay was immunoSEQ multiplex PCR. Here the sample spans 250,000 or so clones, 90% being singletons. The chain links TRBV9 to TRBJ2-5, with 9 bases lining up with TRBD2. The material sequenced was PBMCs or T cells enriched from blood (not recorded which). The clonotype comes from a man aged 45-65 years who had been exposed to COVID-19. CDR3 residues: CASSVVAGAETQYF. In DNA form, the CDR3 reads TGTGCCAGCAGCGTAGTAGCGGGAGCTGAGACCCAGTACTTC. Full variable domain (outside the CDR3, taken from reference TRBV9 and TRBJ2-5): DSGVTQTPKHLITATGQRVTLRCSPRSGDLSVYWYQQSLDQGLQFLIQYYNGEERAKGNILERFSAQQFPDLHSELNLSSLELGDSALYFCASSVVAGAETQYFGPGTRLLVL.